These 3 T cell receptor beta chains were sequenced from one sample in a study of CD8+CD57+ T cells in acquired aplastic anemia. Sequencing involved patients with CD8+CD57+ cell expansion previously shown by flow cytometry. Investigators profiled TCR beta VDJ and CDR3 from genomic DNA template. MiXCR, applied by TCRdb to the reads, yields one record per CDR3 protein. The sample records 220,000 or so distinct CDR3 sequences, less than 75% being singletons. The sequenced sample consisted of sorted CD4+, CD8+, or CD8+CD57+ T cells (not recorded which) from PBMCs. The receptors were sampled from a human donor with aplastic anemia.

The CDR3 is CASRDGMSDEQFF. DNA for the CDR3: TGTGCCAGCCGGGACGGTATGTCGGATGAGCAGTTCTTC. This chain connects TRBV27 to TRBJ2-1, with D perhaps TRBD1 or TRBD2 (5 bases each). Germline CDR1 MNHEY, CDR2 SMNVEV (reference sequence). The V end lost 8 bases, the J end lost 8 bases, and 16 bases lay between the germline ends. The CDR3 totals 13 residues.

CDR3 residues: CSPGQGEKLFF. CDR3 nucleotide sequence: TGCAGCCCGGGACAGGGGGAAAAACTGTTTTTT. This sequence joins TRBV20-1 and TRBJ1-4, with 10 bases identical to TRBD1. In germline, CDR1 is DFQATT, CDR2 SNEGSKA (reference sequence). The CDR3 covers 11 residues.

This clonotype has just a few counts. V gene TRBV19 combines with J gene TRBJ1-1, with TRBD1 as a possible D gene (5 bases). V dropped 7 bases and J dropped 5 bases, with 17 bases sitting between them. This CDR3 has 14 amino acids. In germline, CDR1 is LNHDA, CDR2 SQIVND (reference sequence). DNA for the CDR3: TGTGCCAGTACTTGGCCAGGGCTGAGAACTGAAGCTTTCTTT. It yields the protein CASTWPGLRTEAFF.